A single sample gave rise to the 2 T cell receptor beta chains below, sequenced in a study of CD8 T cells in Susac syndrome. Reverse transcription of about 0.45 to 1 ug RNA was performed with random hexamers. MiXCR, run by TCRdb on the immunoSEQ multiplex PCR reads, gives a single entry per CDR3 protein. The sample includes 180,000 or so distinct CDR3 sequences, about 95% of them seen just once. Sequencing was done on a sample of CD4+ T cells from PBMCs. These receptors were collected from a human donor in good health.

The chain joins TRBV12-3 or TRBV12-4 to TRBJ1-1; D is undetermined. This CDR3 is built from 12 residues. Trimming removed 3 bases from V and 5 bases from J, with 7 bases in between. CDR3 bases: TGTGCCAGCAGTTTGTGGGAGACTGAAGCTTTCTTT. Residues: CASSLWETEAFF.

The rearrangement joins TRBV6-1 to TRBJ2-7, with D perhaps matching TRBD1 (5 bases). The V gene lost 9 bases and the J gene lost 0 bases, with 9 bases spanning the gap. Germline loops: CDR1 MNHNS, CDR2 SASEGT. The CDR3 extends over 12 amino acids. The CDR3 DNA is TGTGCCAGTCACAGGAGCTCCTACGAGCAGTACTTC. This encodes CASHRSSYEQYF.